These T cell receptor beta chains were read from a single sample in a study of early T cells in non-severe SARS-CoV-2 infection. One entry per CDR3 protein, called by TCRdb with MiXCR from the 5' RACE reads. The sample yields over 60,000 distinct CDR3 sequences, around 10% seen once. The specimen comprised whole blood, sampled at baseline. The receptors here all came from an adult who was a healthcare worker with PCR-confirmed SARS-CoV-2 infection or an uninfected control (not recorded which). The CDR3 runs from the conserved cysteine through the conserved F or W. The D gene is left open where the match is weak. A row's size may be missing; if present it is once, few, many or a size class.

cdr3_nt	cdr3_aa	j_call	d_call	v_call	clone_size
TGTGCCAGCAGAGTCAGGGCAGTTGGATATCAGCCCCAGCATTTT	CASRVRAVGYQPQHF	TRBJ1-5	-	TRBV6-2/TRBV6-3	many
TGTGCCAGCAGACCCTGGACTAGCGATGAGCAGTTCTTC	CASRPWTSDEQFF	TRBJ2-1	TRBD2	TRBV7-2	-
TGTGCCAGCAGCCCCGTAGCCCCAGATACGCAGTATTTT	CASSPVAPDTQYF	TRBJ2-3	-	TRBV7-2	-
TGTGCCAGCAGCCAAGGCGGTGGAGATACGCAGTATTTT	CASSQGGGDTQYF	TRBJ2-3	-	TRBV3-1	-
TGTGCCAGCAGCCCTGATCCGGGACAGGGATGGCAGCCCCAGCATTTT	CASSPDPGQGWQPQHF	TRBJ1-5	TRBD1	TRBV27	-
TGTGCCAGCAGCATTTATCGGGGACCTGAGACCCAGTACTTC	CASSIYRGPETQYF	TRBJ2-5	-	TRBV11-2	many
TGCGCCAGCAGCGGGGGGACTAGCGGGGAGAATGAGCAGTTCTTC	CASSGGTSGENEQFF	TRBJ2-1	TRBD2	TRBV5-1	many
TGTGCCAGCAGCTTATCGGGGGGCCAAGGTGAGCAGTTCTTC	CASSLSGGQGEQFF	TRBJ2-1	-	TRBV7-3	-
TGTGCCAGCAGTTACGATCCCCGTAATTCACCCCTCCACTTT	CASSYDPRNSPLHF	TRBJ1-6	-	TRBV6-2/TRBV6-3	-
TGCGCCAGCAGCTTAGAGAGGGCTAGAGATACGCAGTATTTT	CASSLERARDTQYF	TRBJ2-3	-	TRBV5-1	few
TGTGCCAGCAGTGAAAAAGGGTTCCAAAATGAAAAACTGTTTTTT	CASSEKGFQNEKLFF	TRBJ1-4	-	TRBV2	few
TGTGCCACCAGTGCCGCTCAGGGTAGGGATCAGCCCCAGCATTTT	CATSAAQGRDQPQHF	TRBJ1-5	-	TRBV24-1	few
TGTGCCAGCAGCCGTGGGACAGACGAAGCTTTCTTT	CASSRGTDEAFF	TRBJ1-1	TRBD1	TRBV5-6	few
TGCAGTGCTAGAGACCCCAATACTGAGACTGAAGCTTTCTTT	CSARDPNTETEAFF	TRBJ1-1	-	TRBV20-1	few
TGTGCCAGCAGGCTCAGCGGGGGAACCTACGAGCAGTACTTC	CASRLSGGTYEQYF	TRBJ2-7	TRBD2	TRBV6-5	few
TGTGCCAGCAGCCCCCCCCCTGGCCTATATAATTCACCCCTCCACTTT	CASSPPPGLYNSPLHF	TRBJ1-6	-	TRBV7-2	few
TGTGCCAGTAGCCCTCGAGGCGGGGAGCAGCCCCAGCATTTT	CASSPRGGEQPQHF	TRBJ1-5	-	TRBV19	-
TGTGCCAGTAGCCGGAGGCCTAGCAATCAGCCCCAGCATTTT	CASSRRPSNQPQHF	TRBJ1-5	-	TRBV19	many
TGCGCCAGCAGCTTTGGGCACGAGCAGTACTTC	CASSFGHEQYF	TRBJ2-7	-	TRBV5-1	few
TGTGCCAGCAGCCAAGAGAGGGACAGGGATGGGGCCAACTATGGCTACACCTTC	CASSQERDRDGANYGYTF	TRBJ1-2	TRBD1	TRBV3-1	-
TGTGCCAGCAGAGGGACATTGTACACAGATACGCAGTATTTT	CASRGTLYTDTQYF	TRBJ2-3	-	TRBV2	many
TGTGCCATCAGTCAGGGGGGACATCCTACAGATACGCAGTATTTT	CAISQGGHPTDTQYF	TRBJ2-3	-	TRBV10-3	many
TGCAGTGCTCCCGACAGGGGTTCGAATTCACCCCTCCACTTT	CSAPDRGSNSPLHF	TRBJ1-6	TRBD1	TRBV20-1	few
TGTGCCAGCAGCCCTGTGGCAGGGGGCGCGAACACTGAAGCTTTCTTT	CASSPVAGGANTEAFF	TRBJ1-1	TRBD1	TRBV7-2	many
TGCAGCGTTGAGGGGAGCGGCAGTTCCGCAGATACGCAGTATTTT	CSVEGSGSSADTQYF	TRBJ2-3	-	TRBV29-1	-
TGTGCAAGTCGCTTGGGCAAATGGGATGATACTGAAGCTTTCTTT	CASRLGKWDDTEAFF	TRBJ1-1	-	TRBV12-2	few
TGTGCCAGCAGCTTTTCCGGGTACGAGCAGTACTTC	CASSFSGYEQYF	TRBJ2-7	-	TRBV7-2	-
TGTGCCAGCAACCGGGGCACTAATTCACCCCTCCACTTT	CASNRGTNSPLHF	TRBJ1-6	-	TRBV7-2	many
TGTGCCAGCTCACCCCCCGCCAATCGGCAGTTCTTC	CASSPPANRQFF	TRBJ2-1	-	TRBV18	-
TGTGCCAGCAGCTTGGTGGGCAGGGTCGACTACGAGCAGTACTTC	CASSLVGRVDYEQYF	TRBJ2-7	-	TRBV5-4	-
TGTGCCAGCAGCGCCCCATCAGCGGGGGGGGCTCGGGGCTACACCTTC	CASSAPSAGGARGYTF	TRBJ1-2	-	TRBV9	few
TGCGCCAGCAGCTCCGAAGGCAGGGGGCGCACTGATACGCAGTATTTT	CASSSEGRGRTDTQYF	TRBJ2-3	TRBD1	TRBV5-1	many
TGCGCCAGCAGCTTGGCCGGGGGGCAAGTTAACACTGAAGCTTTCTTT	CASSLAGGQVNTEAFF	TRBJ1-1	-	TRBV5-1	many
TGCGCCAGCAGCTTACGACTAGCGGGGGGGGAGCTGTTTTTT	CASSLRLAGGELFF	TRBJ2-2	TRBD2	TRBV5-1	-
TGCAGTGCGGGACTGGGGTCATTACTGGAAGATACGCAGTATTTT	CSAGLGSLLEDTQYF	TRBJ2-3	-	TRBV20-1	-
TGTGCCAGCAGCGTAGTAGCGGGGGTCGGGGATACGCAGTATTTT	CASSVVAGVGDTQYF	TRBJ2-3	TRBD2	TRBV9	many
TGCGCCAGCAGCCAAGATATGACAGGGCAATTAGCCTACGAGCAGTACTTC	CASSQDMTGQLAYEQYF	TRBJ2-7	TRBD1	TRBV4-3	few
TGCAGCGTCTCGTCGACTAGCGGGGGCCCCCTCGATTTCACAGATACGCAGTATTTT	CSVSSTSGGPLDFTDTQYF	TRBJ2-3	TRBD2	TRBV29-1	-
TGTGCCACCAGTGATGACAGACTCAATCAGCCCCAGCATTTT	CATSDDRLNQPQHF	TRBJ1-5	-	TRBV24-1	-
TGTGCCAGCAGTTTCCGGGACAGGGGGCTAGAAAAACTGTTTTTT	CASSFRDRGLEKLFF	TRBJ1-4	TRBD1	TRBV27	-
TGCGCCAGCAGCTTTATGGGCCCGCCGGATGAGCAGTTCTTC	CASSFMGPPDEQFF	TRBJ2-1	-	TRBV5-1	few
TGTGCCAGCAGTGAAGCGCTTGGGGTTCTTCAGCCCCAGCATTTT	CASSEALGVLQPQHF	TRBJ1-5	-	TRBV2	few
TGCAGCGCCCCCGGAGGACAGGTCAGCACAGATACGCAGTATTTT	CSAPGGQVSTDTQYF	TRBJ2-3	TRBD1	TRBV29-1	many
TGTGCCAGCAGTGAAGGCCCCACAACGGCTAGCGAGCAGTACTTC	CASSEGPTTASEQYF	TRBJ2-7	-	TRBV2	many
TGTGCCAGCAGCTTAAGGGGGCTCGGCACTGAAGCTTTCTTT	CASSLRGLGTEAFF	TRBJ1-1	TRBD1	TRBV7-2	many
TGTGCCAGCAGCCTAATCAGTGGGGCCCTCCACTTT	CASSLISGALHF	TRBJ1-6	-	TRBV11-3	-
TGTGCCAGCAGTTTACTGGGACAGGGTAATTCACCCCTCCACTTT	CASSLLGQGNSPLHF	TRBJ1-6	TRBD1	TRBV27	few
TGTGCCAGCAGTTTCTCCCGGAGGGGCTCGAAAGAGACCCAGTACTTC	CASSFSRRGSKETQYF	TRBJ2-5	-	TRBV6-5	few
TGCGCCAGCAGGGGGGACGGTCAGGGTTATCAGCCCCAGCATTTT	CASRGDGQGYQPQHF	TRBJ1-5	-	TRBV10-2	many
TGTGCCAGCTCACCAGGGCTAGCAGGAACCTACGAGCAGTACTTC	CASSPGLAGTYEQYF	TRBJ2-7	-	TRBV18	few
TGTGCCAGCAGTGAAGCGCTCAGCTTGAACACTGAAGCTTTCTTT	CASSEALSLNTEAFF	TRBJ1-1	-	TRBV6-1	-
TGTGCCAGCAGCCAAACTAGGGGATCTAGCACAGATACGCAGTATTTT	CASSQTRGSSTDTQYF	TRBJ2-3	-	TRBV3-1	many
TGTGCCGGCAGTTTGGGTTGGGGACAGGGAGTGGAGACCCAGTACTTC	CAGSLGWGQGVETQYF	TRBJ2-5	TRBD1	TRBV12-3/TRBV12-4	-
TGCGCCAGCAGCCAAGATCTGGTGGCAGGGGGACGGAGTAATGAAAAACTGTTTTTT	CASSQDLVAGGRSNEKLFF	TRBJ1-4	TRBD1	TRBV4-3	few
TGTGCCAGCAGCGCGACCCTATTGGTCACTGAAGCTTTCTTT	CASSATLLVTEAFF	TRBJ1-1	-	TRBV7-2	many